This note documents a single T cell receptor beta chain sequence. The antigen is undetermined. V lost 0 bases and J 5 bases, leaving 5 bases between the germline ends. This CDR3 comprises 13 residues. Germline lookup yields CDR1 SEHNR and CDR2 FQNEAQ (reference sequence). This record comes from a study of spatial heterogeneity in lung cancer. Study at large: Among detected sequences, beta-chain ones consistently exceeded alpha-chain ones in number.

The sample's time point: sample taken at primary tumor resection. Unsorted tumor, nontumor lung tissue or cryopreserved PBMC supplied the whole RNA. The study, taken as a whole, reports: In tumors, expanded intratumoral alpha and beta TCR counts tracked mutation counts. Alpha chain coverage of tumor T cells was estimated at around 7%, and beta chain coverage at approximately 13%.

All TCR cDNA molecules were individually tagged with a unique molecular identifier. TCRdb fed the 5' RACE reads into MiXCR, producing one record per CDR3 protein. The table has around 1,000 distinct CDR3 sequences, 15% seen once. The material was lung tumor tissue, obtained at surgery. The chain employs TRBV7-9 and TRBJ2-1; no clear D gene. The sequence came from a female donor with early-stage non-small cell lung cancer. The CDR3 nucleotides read TGTGCCAGCAGCTTAGCGATCGACAATGAGCAGTTCTTC. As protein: CASSLAIDNEQFF.